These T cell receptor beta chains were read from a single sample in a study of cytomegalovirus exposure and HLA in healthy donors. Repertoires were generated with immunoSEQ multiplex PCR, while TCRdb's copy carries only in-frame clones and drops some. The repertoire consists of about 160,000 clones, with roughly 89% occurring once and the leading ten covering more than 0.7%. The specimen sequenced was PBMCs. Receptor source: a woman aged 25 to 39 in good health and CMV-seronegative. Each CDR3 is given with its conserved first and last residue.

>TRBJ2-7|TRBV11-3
CASSLAPQGEQYF
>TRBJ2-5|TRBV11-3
CASSRTRGETQYF
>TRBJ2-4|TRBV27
CASSWGQGGGDIQYF
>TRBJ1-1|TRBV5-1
CASSSDRIMNTEAFF
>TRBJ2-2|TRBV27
CASSVGQSGELFF
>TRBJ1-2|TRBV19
CASSGGLLANYGYTF
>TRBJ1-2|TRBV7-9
CASSFRRESGYTF
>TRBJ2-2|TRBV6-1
CASREGGAGELFF
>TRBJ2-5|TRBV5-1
CASSLTGQVQETQYF
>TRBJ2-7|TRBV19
CASSLRGRSSQDEQYF
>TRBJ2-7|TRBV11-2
CAQGGGTYEQYF
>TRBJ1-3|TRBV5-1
CASSLVGTSSGNTIYF
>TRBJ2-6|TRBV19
CASSIEGGRAGANVLTF
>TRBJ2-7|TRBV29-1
CSVDEGVGQYF
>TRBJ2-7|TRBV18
CASSPGGDREQYF
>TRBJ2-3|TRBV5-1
CASSHRGEDTQYF
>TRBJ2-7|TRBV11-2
CASSLGQTYEQYF
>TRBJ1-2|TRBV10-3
CAISDMQGLGSYTF
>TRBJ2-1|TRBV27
CASTLTSSGMYSYNEQFF
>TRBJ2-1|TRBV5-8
CASSFSFWGRTYNEQFF
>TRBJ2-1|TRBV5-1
CASSGGILAEVLYNEQFF
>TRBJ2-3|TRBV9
CASSMLGRGYTDTQYF
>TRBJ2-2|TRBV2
CASTSSGVNTGELFF
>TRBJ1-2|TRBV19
CASKPGTGVSMGGYTF
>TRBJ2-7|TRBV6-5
CASSHRGLAEQYF
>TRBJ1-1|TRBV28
CASSLLSGGMNTEAFF
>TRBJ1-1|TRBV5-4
CASSGDSKSSEAFF
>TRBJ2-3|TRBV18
CASSPLAGAGDTQYF
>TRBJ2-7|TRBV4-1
CASQDTRTGGEQYF
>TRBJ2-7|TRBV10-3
CAISESRGTSGEQYF
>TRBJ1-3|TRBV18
CASSPSGQGTNTIYF
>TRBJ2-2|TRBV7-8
CASSQDRGSTGELFF
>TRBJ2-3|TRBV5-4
CASSFPRLADDTDTQYF
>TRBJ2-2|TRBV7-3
CASSPSAGRGPNTGELFF
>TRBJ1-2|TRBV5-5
CASRAGGQGLSGYTF
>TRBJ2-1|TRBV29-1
CSVPNTSGTLYNEQFF
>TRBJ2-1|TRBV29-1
CSVPSGGLYNEQFF
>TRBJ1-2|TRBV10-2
CASTSDRGFYGYTF
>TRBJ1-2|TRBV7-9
CASSLGQGGGYTF
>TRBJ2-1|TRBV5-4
CASSQGTSGVSEQFF
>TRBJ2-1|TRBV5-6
CASSLSGSWYNEQFF
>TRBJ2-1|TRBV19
CASRQDSYNEQFF
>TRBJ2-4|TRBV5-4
CASSTYRVAKNIQYF
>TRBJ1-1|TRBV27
CASSVTGASTEAFF
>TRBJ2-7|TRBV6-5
CASGRDSYEQYF
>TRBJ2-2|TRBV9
CASSVGGLALGGELFF
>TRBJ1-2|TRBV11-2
CASSLERTSYGYTF
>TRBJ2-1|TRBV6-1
CASSETPYYNEQFF
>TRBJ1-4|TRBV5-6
CASSLWEGIATNEKLFF
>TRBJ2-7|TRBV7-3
CASSPLPSAAYEQYF
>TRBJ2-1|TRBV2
CASSSGGGSYNEQFF